This T cell receptor beta chain was recovered during a study of cytomegalovirus exposure and HLA in healthy donors (dated by TCRdb to the late 2010s). Broadly, across the study: According to an earlier analysis of around 600 of the donors, about 190 million T cells yielded 90 million to 130 million unique TCR beta sequences and 276 Gb of sequence data. To predict cytomegalovirus infection status, the study combined high-throughput TCR immunosequencing, statistical association of individual TCRs with disease status, and machine learning. Every discovery cohort repertoire had been produced on one sequencing platform. Rather than using new phenotypic data, the later analysis identified candidate immune exposures from TCR beta sequences and from how often those sequences occurred across donors. The study aimed to test whether cataloging public T cell receptors could reveal signatures of past pathogen exposure. Genome-wide SNP genotypes for about 55% of the roughly 670 donors were used in a later genetic analysis, which treated that subset as a discovery cohort. To study patterns of TCR occurrence, a later analysis re-analyzed previously published TCR beta repertoires from 600 to 750 donors and added high-resolution HLA genotyping. The number of typed donors differed by locus: about 620-640 for A, B, C, DRB1 and DQB1; 522 for DQA1; 606 for DPA1; and approximately 450 for DPB1. Across 398 genotyped donors of the cohort, an average of approximately 240,000 unique TCR beta nucleotide sequences per donor were sequenced, and roughly 18% of those sequences were non-productive. Roughly 5 DR-DQ haplotypes were handled as single units for association and clustering, since linkage in the cohort was strong. An early release that covered approximately 600 HLA-typed donors contained around 330 gigabases of sequencing data and tens of millions of unique TCR sequences. Class I and class II HLA loci were covered by the typing at four-digit resolution. The T cell repertoires of 670 or so subjects were profiled by immunosequencing and related to cytomegalovirus serostatus. In an earlier analysis of around 540 of the donors, high-throughput TCR beta sequencing was used to judge whether each TCR beta V gene segment behaved as functional or pseudogenic. Among the roughly 380 genotyped donors, around 81% belonged to the genetic ancestry cluster associated with self-reported Caucasian donors. Alongside the repertoire data, information on donor age, sex, ethnicity and CMV serostatus was compiled. A separate validation cohort of 100 to 150 different subjects was used in addition to the roughly 700-subject first cohort.

The count of this clone is one. Its antigen remains unidentified. No quality values exist for individual bases; no much larger clone is one base distant. Libraries were prepared through the immunoSEQ multiplex PCR assay. The multiplex PCR relied on a mix of 60 forward primers for TCR Vbeta segments and 13 reverse primers for TCR Jbeta segments. Amplification of the CDR3 region of rearranged TCR beta genes was performed with a multiplex PCR assay on genomic DNA. The Illumina HiSeq System was used to sequence the amplified TCR beta libraries as 87-base-pair reads. The study's own analysis went as follows. A later analysis counted about 82 million unique TCR beta chains across the 666 repertoires, and roughly 9.9 million of these chains were shared by at least two donors. Raw reads were error-corrected and collapsed into unique sequences by a nearest-neighbor algorithm in which closely related sequences were merged to remove PCR and sequencing errors. To assign V, D and J gene segments, CDR3 sequences were aligned to IMGT reference sequences. For a sequence to be retained, at least a six-nucleotide match to both a V gene segment and a J gene segment was required. A rearrangement counted as productive if the CDR3 had no stop codons and remained in frame with V and J, and every other rearrangement counted as non-productive. CDR3 was defined by IMGT convention, running from the second conserved V-encoded cysteine to the conserved J-encoded phenylalanine. The earlier analysis of about 640 of the donors excluded any sequence lacking an unambiguous match to a single V gene segment. An earlier analysis of several hundred of the donors classified V segments as functional when productive rearrangements were above 56.7% and as segregating when the standard deviation between donors was above 5%. A statistical classification framework was built for diagnosing cytomegalovirus status from the catalog of TCR beta chain sequences. V and J gene assignment, in a later analysis, came from comparing TCR nucleotide sequences with IMGT/GENE-DB human TR gene sequences. The TCRdist pipeline was used in a later analysis to assign CDR3 sequences and most-parsimonious VDJ recombination scenarios. In a later analysis, every TCR beta chain was defined by the combination of its CDR3 amino acid sequence and its V-gene family, and reads without a unique V-gene family were dropped. A later analysis removed 592 highly shared, low-generation-probability nucleotide sequences to deal with suspected cross-contamination and a sequencing artifact. A later analysis calculated a clonal expansion index for each public chain from normalized within-repertoire ranks of inferred template counts. In a later analysis, generation probabilities were computed with a VDJ recombination model fitted to out-of-frame rearrangements, and the resulting probabilities were checked against IGoR. Hypergeometric tests were used in a later analysis to score TCR-TCR, TCR-HLA and TCR-CMV co-occurrence, with a repertoire-size bias correction applied to the TCR pairs. In a later analysis, false discovery rates were estimated by permuting HLA or CMV assignments 20 times. In a later analysis, co-occurring TCRs were grouped with DBSCAN, and TCRdist sequence similarity was added when clustering was performed within HLA-allele-positive subsets. Repertoires with fewer than 30,000 or more than 120,000 public chains, plus five repertoires with anomalous nucleotide sharing, were excluded from co-occurrence clustering. Not all clones reach the TCRdb copy of this immuneACCESS table, which keeps in-frame sequences only. Checked studies attribute under half of the gap to unresolved V genes and leave the rest unexplained. The D gene and trimming were derived from the DNA, and the V and J assignments and clone size from that table. The sample profile shows about 89,000 clones; approximately 89% of them were found once. The ten biggest clones cover 8% to 10% of the sample.

The germline V gene specifies SGHAT as CDR1 and FQNNGV as CDR2. V loses 1 base at its end and J loses 6 bases; junction bases beyond the gene matches: 9. The CDR3 runs 16 amino acids, cysteine and phenylalanine included. The CDR3 DNA has 48 bases and is translated from base 1. Points the paper makes about the study in general: Linkage disequilibrium might explain the correlated functional status among segregating V segments, but an unknown experimental factor could not be ruled out. Several of the top co-occurrence clusters appeared to be linked to parvovirus B19, influenza, CMV and Epstein-Barr virus, according to a later analysis. While some public TCRs were present in many individuals, most TCR sequences turned up only very rarely across donors. According to the authors, the approach could potentially be generalized to other disease states and immunological phenotypes. V-gene and J-gene trimming of TCR beta chains was associated with a missense DCLRE1C variant in a later genetic analysis, and the association was replicated in an independent cohort. The study listed 164 TCR beta chains as associated with cytomegalovirus. In vitro tests confirmed that a few of the cytomegalovirus-associated TCR beta chains recognize cytomegalovirus antigens. Because some donors lacked HLA typing at each locus, the association tests relied only on the typed subset. When HLA alleles, especially DR and DQ, strongly co-occurred, attributing TCR associations to individual alleles was difficult. Compared with equally common non-associated chains, HLA-associated TCR beta chains in a later analysis were more clonally expanded and had lower generation probabilities. Most CMV-associated TCR beta chains appeared to be HLA-restricted in a later analysis, and the HLA associations seemed to be driven largely by CMV exposure. Compared with the 666-donor mean, donors in an Asian-associated ancestry cluster had fewer N-insertions in productive TCRs, according to a later genetic analysis. Specific HLA alleles were associated with over 15,000 TCR beta sequences at a false discovery rate of 0.05 in a later analysis. The classifier was reported to diagnose cytomegalovirus status with high specificity and sensitivity in both the original and validation cohorts. A later analysis found that TCR association rates varied across HLA loci, with DRB1 alleles showing the most associated TCRs and HLA-C alleles the fewest. This cohort had only TCR beta chains sequenced, and the lack of alpha or paired-chain data limited which features could be detected. In an earlier analysis of fewer than 700 of the donors, most TCR beta V segments appeared in productive rearrangements about 87% or about 30% of the time, broadly matching IMGT annotations. A further reported finding was that TCR beta sequences accurately predicted the HLA-A and HLA-B alleles for most subjects in the first cohort. Some IMGT-functional V segments, including TRBV6-2 and TRBV6-3, could not be distinguished by the 87-base-pair reads and were therefore excluded. The earlier analysis of almost 600 of the donors excluded approximately 17 rarely observed V segments, including chromosome 9 orphons, because counts were too low. A group of highly shared sequence variants was considered likely to be a technical artifact of the sequencing pipeline. Roughly uniform sequencing depth across donors was assumed in presence/absence analyses, although this assumption may not hold. The only immune exposure information available for the cohort was CMV serostatus.

The cohort comprised 670 or so healthy bone marrow donors. At the time of sampling, all cohort members were nominally healthy, though unrecorded immune exposures were likely present. The donor tested CMV seropositive and was one of the 289 seropositive cohort members. Each donor provided a peripheral blood sample, and peripheral blood mononuclear cells were used for TCR beta sequencing. Genomic DNA was extracted from the blood cell samples with the Qiagen DNeasy Blood Extraction Kit. This sequence uses TRBV11-2 and TRBJ2-7, with 10 junctional bases fitting TRBD2. Sequencing used PBMCs. The source of this sequence is a man aged 25-40 years in good health and CMV-seropositive. The CDR3 region has the sequence CASSLAFRLAGAEQYF. The sequenced DNA: TGTGCCAGCAGCTTAGCGTTCCGGCTAGCGGGAGCCGAGCAGTACTTC.